This T cell receptor beta chain was recorded in a study of T cells in Graves' hyperthyroidism and ophthalmopathy. Reasons for excluding patients were uncontrolled infection, other autoimmune disease, pregnancy or lactation. The PBMCs were sourced from fresh peripheral blood (around 9.9 ml). TCR beta CDR3 regions were amplified from RNA transcripts. When the TCR CDR3 underwent first-round RT-PCR, the HTBI primer set was used. A single record per CDR3 protein comes from TCRdb applying MiXCR to the multiplex PCR reads. The sample lists around 690,000 distinct CDR3 sequences, approximately 15% occurring once. Germline V lookup: CDR1 MNHNS, CDR2 SASEGT. The CDR3 is 15 amino acids. Trimming removed 3 bases from V and 4 bases from J, with 15 bases in between.

Sequenced: blood. The sequence derives from a man aged 50 to 60 with Graves' hyperthyroidism. The J gene is TRBJ1-1, the V gene TRBV6-1; the D gene is possibly TRBD1 (5 bases). The CDR3 region has the DNA TGTGCCAGCAGTGACTCGATTGTGGGACCCACTGAAGCTTTCTTT. This sequence encodes CASSDSIVGPTEAFF.